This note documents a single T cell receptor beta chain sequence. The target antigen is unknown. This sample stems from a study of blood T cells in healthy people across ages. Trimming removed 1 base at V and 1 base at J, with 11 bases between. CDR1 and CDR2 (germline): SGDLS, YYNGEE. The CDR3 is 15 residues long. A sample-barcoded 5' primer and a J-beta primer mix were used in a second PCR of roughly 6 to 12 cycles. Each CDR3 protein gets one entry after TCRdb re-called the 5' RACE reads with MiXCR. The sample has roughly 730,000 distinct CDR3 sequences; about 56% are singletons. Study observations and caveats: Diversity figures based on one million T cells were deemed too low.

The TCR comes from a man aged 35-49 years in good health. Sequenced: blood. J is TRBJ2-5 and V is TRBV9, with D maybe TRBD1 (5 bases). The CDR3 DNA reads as TGTGCCAGCAGCGTATTCCAGGGTTTCCAAGAGACCCAGTACTTC. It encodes CASSVFQGFQETQYF.